This TCR beta chain originates from a study of radiotherapy plus CTLA-4 blockade in lung cancer. Sequencing was performed with immunoSEQ multiplex PCR; in TCRdb, only in-frame clones are kept and a portion is missing. The sample gives under 110,000 clones, approximately 87% of which show up once; roughly 2.5% is in the top ten. Focal radiation and CTLA-4 blockade (ipilimumab) were tested in chemo-refractory metastatic non-small-cell lung cancer patients. The junction had 3 bases not matched to a gene; V was cut back by 5 bases and J by 2 bases. This CDR3 comprises 15 residues. Per the germline V gene, CDR1 is SGHTA and CDR2 is FQGTGA.

Here the sequenced sample was peripheral blood, taken from a patient treated with radiotherapy plus ipilimumab. The V call is TRBV7-3, the J call TRBJ2-5; 12 bases are shared with TRBD1. This sequence originates from a human donor with non-small cell lung cancer that progressed on radiotherapy plus ipilimumab. Some clones in this sample may be carry-over from other donors' samples. The CDR3 loop reads CASSRDRGLQETQYF. Here the CDR3 DNA reads TGTGCCAGCAGCAGGGACAGGGGGCTTCAAGAGACCCAGTACTTC.